These 7 T cell receptor beta chains were sequenced from one sample in a study of memory CD4+ T cells and cytomegalovirus serostatus (dated 2019 in TCRdb). A FACSAria II was used to sort memory CD4+ T cells, defined as single viable CD3+CD4+CD8-CD45RO+ cells. Receptors were amplified or captured by the immunoSEQ multiplex PCR assay. TCRdb provides this immuneACCESS table in a form limited to in-frame rearrangements. Some clones are lacking; in checked studies, under half of them reflect an unresolved V gene, and why the rest are absent is not known. This sample is represented by around 61,000 clones; roughly 82% of them were singletons. The ten largest make up around 0.43% of the sample. The sample consisted of memory CD4+ T cells from blood. These receptors originate from an adult in good health and CMV-seronegative.

This clone is medium-sized within its sample. The genes are TRBV7-2 and TRBJ2-7, with 8 bases aligning to TRBD2. CDR1 and CDR2 (germline): SGHTA, FQGNSA. The J segment lost 4 bases and the V segment lost 8 bases, leaving 7 bases of the junction unmatched. The CDR3 runs to 13 residues. Here the CDR3 DNA reads TGTGCCAGCGGGAGCGGGGGTAGATACGAGCAGTACTTC. Translating gives CASGSGGRYEQYF.

This chain connects TRBV11-3 to TRBJ2-1, with D possibly matching TRBD1 (5 bases). The CDR3 has 13 amino acids. The V end lost 0 bases, the J end lost 10 bases, and 10 bases lay between the germline ends. The germline V gene has CDR1 SGHNT and CDR2 YENEEA. The CDR3 nucleotides are TGTGCCAGCAGCTTAGATTCCCGGACAGAGCAGTTCTTC. Encoded protein: CASSLDSRTEQFF.

The V gene is TRBV19, the J gene TRBJ2-1; 8 nucleotides align to TRBD2. Germline V gene data show CDR1 as LNHDA and CDR2 as SQIVND (reference sequence). With 9 bases clipped from V and 3 bases from J, the junction kept 13 bases outside the gene matches. The CDR3 is 16 amino acids. The CDR3 is CASSRGWTSSYNEQFF. Written as DNA, the CDR3 is TGTGCCAGCTCTAGGGGATGGACTAGCAGCTACAATGAGCAGTTCTTC.

The rearrangement uses TRBV18 and TRBJ1-2, with D hard to call. Trimming cost V 3 bases and J 6 bases, with 14 bases left between them. The CDR3 runs 14 residues. Germline assignment: CDR1 KGHSH and CDR2 LQKENI. The CDR3: CASSPTMDPDGYTF. The CDR3 DNA follows: TGTGCCAGCTCACCGACCATGGACCCCGATGGCTACACCTTC.

The chain recombines TRBV18 with TRBJ2-5; the D gene is possibly TRBD1 (6 bases). CDR1 is KGHSH, CDR2 LQKENI, per germline. This CDR3 spans 14 amino acids. Trimming removed 8 bases at V and 5 bases at J, with 18 bases between. The CDR3 sequence: CASTGQSPQETQYF. CDR3 coding DNA: TGTGCCAGCACCGGACAGAGCCCCCAGGAGACCCAGTACTTC.

This clone turned up a few times. V and J are TRBV7-2 and TRBJ1-2, with 10 positions matching TRBD1. After removal of 3 bases from V and 8 bases from J, the junction contained 15 bases not matched to a gene. Germline V gene data show CDR1 as SGHTA and CDR2 as FQGNSA. This CDR3 has 17 amino acids. The CDR3 loop is CASSFQELTGGFLGYTF. DNA for the CDR3: TGTGCCAGCAGCTTCCAGGAGTTGACAGGGGGCTTCTTGGGCTACACCTTC.

This clone was seen only a few times. The J gene is TRBJ2-5, the V gene TRBV5-1; 7 nucleotides align to TRBD2. The J segment lost 3 bases and the V segment lost 6 bases, leaving 8 bases of the junction unmatched. The CDR3 covers 14 residues. CDR1 is SGHRS and CDR2 is YFSETQ in the germline V gene. The CDR3 is CASTSPGGKETQYF. The CDR3, as DNA: TGCGCCAGCACCTCTCCGGGGGGAAAAGAGACCCAGTACTTC.